The T cell receptor beta chain described here comes from a study of CD8 T cells in Susac syndrome. The germline CDR1 and CDR2 sequences are KGHDR and SFDVKD. The CDR3 is made up of 13 amino acids. V lost 12 bases, J lost 8 bases, and 8 bases stayed unmatched. TEMRA cells were FACS-enriched, and CD8+ and CD4+ T cells were isolated negatively. Reverse transcription of about 0.5 to 1 ug RNA used random hexamers. TCR beta CDR3 was amplified by immunoSEQ covering 54 Vbeta and 13 Jbeta. Using its own MiXCR run on the immunoSEQ multiplex PCR reads, TCRdb lists one record per CDR3 protein. The sample has just under 150,000 distinct CDR3 sequences, approximately 94% seen once.

The chain has TRBV24-1 and TRBJ2-1, with 11 bases identical to TRBD2. The receptor comes from a human donor in good health. Sample: CD4+ T cells from PBMCs. CDR3 in DNA: TGTGCCTCAAGGACTAGCGGGTCCCATGAGCAGTTCTTC. This sequence encodes CASRTSGSHEQFF.